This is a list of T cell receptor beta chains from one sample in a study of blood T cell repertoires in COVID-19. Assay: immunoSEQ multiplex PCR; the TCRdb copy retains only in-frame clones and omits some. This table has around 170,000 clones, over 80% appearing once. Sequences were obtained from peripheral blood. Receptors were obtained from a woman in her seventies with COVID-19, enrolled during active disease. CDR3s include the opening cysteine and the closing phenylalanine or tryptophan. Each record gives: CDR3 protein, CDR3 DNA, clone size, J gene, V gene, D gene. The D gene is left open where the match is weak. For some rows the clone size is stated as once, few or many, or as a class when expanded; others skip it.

CASRVGTAGNTIYF	TGTGCCAGCAGGGTTGGGACTGCTGGAAACACCATATATTTT	-	TRBJ1-3	TRBV6-5	-
CASSLAGDRDTQYF	TGCGCCAGCAGCTTGGCAGGTGATCGGGATACGCAGTATTTT	-	TRBJ2-3	TRBV5-1	-
CASRGGGSSYEQYF	TGTGCCAGCAGGGGCGGGGGTAGCTCCTACGAGCAGTACTTC	-	TRBJ2-7	TRBV28	TRBD2
CASSQDLQGYGYTF	TGTGCCAGCAGCCAAGATTTACAGGGGTATGGCTACACCTTC	-	TRBJ1-2	TRBV14	TRBD1
CASKQGEPYEQYF	TGTGCCAGCAAACAGGGAGAGCCCTACGAGCAGTACTTC	-	TRBJ2-7	TRBV28	-
CASSFGGGRRWDNSPLHF	TGTGCCAGCAGCTTCGGGGGGGGTAGGAGGTGGGACAATTCACCCCTCCACTTT	-	TRBJ1-6	TRBV5-4	-
CAWSPLGQTGANVLTF	TGTGCCTGGAGTCCTTTGGGACAAACTGGGGCCAACGTCCTGACTTTC	-	TRBJ2-6	TRBV30	-
CASSPISGETQYF	TGTGCCAGCTCTCCGATCTCGGGGGAGACCCAGTACTTC	-	TRBJ2-5	TRBV18	-
CASKASATDTQYF	TGTGCCAGCAAGGCTAGCGCCACAGATACGCAGTATTTT	-	TRBJ2-3	TRBV6-6	-
CASSLALGVEQYF	TGTGCCAGCAGCTTAGCTCTAGGGGTCGAGCAGTACTTC	once	TRBJ2-7	TRBV5-4	-
CASSIHGGGLVSYEQYF	TGCGCCAGCAGCATACACGGCGGGGGGCTTGTTTCTTACGAGCAGTACTTC	-	TRBJ2-7	TRBV5-1	TRBD2
CASRPSGGYYGYTF	TGTGCCAGCAGGCCATCAGGGGGGTACTATGGCTACACCTTC	-	TRBJ1-2	TRBV6-5	TRBD1
CASSLYAGMQPQHF	TGCGCCAGCAGCTTGTATGCAGGGATGCAGCCCCAGCATTTT	few	TRBJ1-5	TRBV5-1	-
CASSPPSQSSNTEAFF	TGTGCCAGCTCACCACCGTCACAGAGTTCGAACACTGAAGCTTTCTTT	-	TRBJ1-1	TRBV18	-
CATSARGLKGDTIYF	TGTGCCACCAGTGCCAGGGGCTTAAAAGGAGACACCATATATTTT	-	TRBJ1-3	TRBV15	-
CATKEILDTQYF	TGTGCCACCAAGGAGATTTTGGATACGCAGTATTTT	-	TRBJ2-3	TRBV28	-
CASSLGREAYNEQFF	TGTGCCAGCAGCTTAGGGCGGGAGGCTTACAATGAGCAGTTCTTC	-	TRBJ2-1	TRBV7-3	TRBD2
CASSLGATGKGNQPQHF	TGTGCCAGCAGCTTAGGGGCGACAGGGAAGGGCAATCAGCCCCAGCATTTT	few	TRBJ1-5	TRBV7-2	TRBD1
CASSAHSKGAAEQYF	TGTGCCAGCAGCGCTCACTCGAAGGGGGCCGCGGAGCAGTATTTT	-	TRBJ2-3	TRBV14	TRBD1
CATSRTYTWSTDTQYF	TGTGCCACCAGCAGAACTTATACTTGGAGCACAGATACGCAGTATTTT	-	TRBJ2-3	TRBV15	-
CASSQSSGSPLHF	TGCGCCAGCAGCCAGTCGAGTGGTTCACCCCTCCACTTT	-	TRBJ1-6	TRBV4-3	-
CSVGAPRGVQETQYF	TGCAGCGTTGGAGCCCCGCGGGGCGTCCAAGAGACCCAGTACTTC	-	TRBJ2-5	TRBV29-1	-
CSASVRRERGTDTQYF	TGCAGTGCTAGTGTACGCCGGGAGAGAGGCACAGATACGCAGTATTTT	few	TRBJ2-3	TRBV20-1	-
CASSYSRTLNTEAFF	TGTGCCAGCAGTTACTCCCGGACACTAAACACTGAAGCTTTCTTT	-	TRBJ1-1	TRBV6-5	-
CASSLGRVYEQYF	TGTGCCAGCAGTTTAGGTCGGGTGTACGAGCAGTACTTC	-	TRBJ2-7	TRBV27	-
CASSRVGPDPNSPLHF	TGTGCCAGCAGTCGTGTGGGCCCCGATCCCAATTCACCCCTCCACTTT	-	TRBJ1-6	TRBV27	-
CASSLEASSYEQYF	TGTGCCAGCAGCTTAGAAGCAAGCTCCTACGAGCAGTACTTC	-	TRBJ2-7	TRBV7-9	-
CASSPQTRLNTEAFF	TGTGCCAGCAGCCCACAGACAAGGTTGAACACTGAAGCTTTCTTT	once	TRBJ1-1	TRBV7-2	-
CASSPYIRLAGNEQFF	TGTGCCAGTAGTCCCTACATAAGACTAGCGGGCAATGAGCAGTTCTTC	-	TRBJ2-1	TRBV19	TRBD2
CASSQPGTSGRKRTDTQYF	TGTGCCAGCAGCCAGCCCGGGACTAGCGGGAGAAAGAGGACAGATACGCAGTATTTT	-	TRBJ2-3	TRBV11-2	TRBD2
CASSRTVGSYEQYF	TGTGCCAGTAGTCGCACAGTTGGATCCTACGAGCAGTACTTC	-	TRBJ2-7	TRBV19	-
CASSLGEGPTEAFF	TGCGCCAGCAGCTTGGGGGAGGGCCCCACTGAAGCTTTCTTT	-	TRBJ1-1	TRBV5-1	-
CASSLFGETYEQYF	TGTGCCAGCAGTTTATTCGGAGAAACTTACGAGCAGTACTTC	-	TRBJ2-7	TRBV28	-
CASSYRGAHGYTF	TGTGCCAGCAGTTACCGGGGGGCGCATGGCTACACCTTC	-	TRBJ1-2	TRBV6-2/TRBV6-3	-
CASSQEGTSVHNEQFF	TGTGCCAGCAGCCAAGAGGGGACTAGCGTGCACAATGAGCAGTTCTTC	-	TRBJ2-1	TRBV3-1/TRBV3-2	TRBD2
CATTGQSNTEAFF	TGTGCCACGACGGGACAATCGAACACTGAAGCTTTCTTT	-	TRBJ1-1	TRBV15	-
CATSDGRGRDYGYTF	TGTGCCACCAGTGATGGTAGGGGGCGCGACTATGGCTACACCTTC	many	TRBJ1-2	TRBV24-1	TRBD1
CASSQQGTEAFF	TGTGCCAGCTCACAACAGGGGACTGAAGCTTTCTTT	-	TRBJ1-1	TRBV18	TRBD1
CASSRGQVAYEQYF	TGTGCCAGCAGCCGCGGACAGGTTGCCTACGAGCAGTACTTC	-	TRBJ2-7	TRBV3-1/TRBV3-2	TRBD1
CAWIKGVYGYTF	TGTGCCTGGATAAAGGGGGTATATGGCTACACCTTC	-	TRBJ1-2	TRBV30	-
CASSLIRQGSANEKLFF	TGCGCCAGCAGCTTGATAAGGCAGGGAAGCGCTAATGAAAAACTGTTTTTT	few	TRBJ1-4	TRBV5-1	-
CASSVGPRTDTQYF	TGTGCCAGCAGCGTAGGGCCTAGGACAGATACGCAGTATTTT	-	TRBJ2-3	TRBV9	-
CASSLLAGDQGEQYF	TGTGCCAGCAGCCTGCTAGCGGGAGACCAAGGGGAGCAGTACTTC	-	TRBJ2-7	TRBV7-2	TRBD2
CASSLTGTSGSHEQYF	TGTGCCAGCAGTCTCACCGGGACTAGCGGGAGCCACGAGCAGTACTTC	-	TRBJ2-7	TRBV28	TRBD2
CPEGGYTF	TGTCCGGAGGGTGGCTACACCTTC	once	TRBJ1-2	TRBV28	-
CASSVSATQGYEQYF	TGTGCCAGCAGCGTATCAGCCACCCAGGGATACGAGCAGTACTTC	-	TRBJ2-7	TRBV9	-
CAISSGTGGGGDQPQHF	TGTGCCATCAGCAGTGGGACAGGGGGTGGGGGTGATCAGCCCCAGCATTTT	once	TRBJ1-5	TRBV10-3	TRBD1
CASSLARVETQYF	TGCGCCAGCAGCTTGGCACGGGTAGAGACCCAGTACTTC	-	TRBJ2-5	TRBV5-1	-
CASRGAFSNQPQHF	TGTGCCAGCCGGGGGGCTTTCAGCAATCAGCCCCAGCATTTT	once	TRBJ1-5	TRBV28	-
CASSVEGGKGYEQYF	TGTGCCAGCAGCGTAGAGGGAGGGAAGGGCTACGAGCAGTACTTC	once	TRBJ2-7	TRBV9	TRBD2
CASTPRGANTGELFF	TGCGCCAGCACCCCGCGGGGCGCGAACACCGGGGAGCTGTTTTTT	-	TRBJ2-2	TRBV5-1	-
CSADRGTGELFF	TGCAGCGCGGACAGGGGCACCGGGGAGCTGTTTTTT	-	TRBJ2-2	TRBV29-1	TRBD1
CASSTDSGETQYF	TGTGCCAGCAGTACGGACAGCGGAGAGACCCAGTACTTC	-	TRBJ2-5	TRBV28	-
CASSQLTGNYGYTF	TGCGCCAGCAGCCAATTAACGGGTAACTATGGCTACACCTTC	-	TRBJ1-2	TRBV4-3	-
CASSSRQGSGAKLFF	TGTGCCAGCAGTTCCCGACAGGGTTCGGGTGCAAAACTGTTTTTT	-	TRBJ1-4	TRBV28	TRBD1